The T cell receptor beta chain described here comes from a study of blood T cells in healthy people across ages. V was trimmed by 3 bases and J by 5 bases, leaving 17 bases between them. CDR1 is SGHRS, CDR2 YFSETQ, per germline. There are 15 residues in the CDR3. Donors ranged from roughly 6 to 100 years old and were healthy Caucasians in Russia. It was with a sample-barcoded 5' primer and a J-beta primer mix that a second PCR of about 6 to 12 cycles was run. TCRdb re-derived calls from the 5' RACE reads in MiXCR, one entry per CDR3 protein. The profile shows about 1.1 million distinct CDR3 sequences, more than 30% of them singletons.

This sequence was found in a man younger than 35 in good health. V is TRBV5-1 and J is TRBJ2-5; TRBD1 is a possible D gene (6 bases). Sequences were obtained from blood. The CDR3 coding sequence is TGCGCCAGCAGCTCCCATACAGGGTCAAGGGAGACCCAGTACTTC. It is translated as CASSSHTGSRETQYF.